The 12 T cell receptor beta chains below all came from one sample that was sequenced in a study of identical twins (dated by TCRdb to between 2015 and 2016). Libraries came from 5' RACE. The sample was run on an Illumina HiSeq 2000. TCRdb reprocessed the public reads (quality trimming at Q25 with fastp, clone calling with MiXCR) and kept in-frame beta chains. Each CDR3 protein gets just one entry, which takes the most common genes and DNA from the rows behind it. The sample table holds fewer than 550,000 distinct CDR3 sequences, of which roughly 15% were seen once. About 0.47% of the sample lies in the top ten. These same records also appear under a second study, on yellow fever vaccine responses in identical twins.

Sequencing was carried out using CD4+ T cells sorted from blood. All receptors come from a woman younger than 30 in good health.

The CDR3: CASSAEGFGVLTF. The CDR3, as DNA: TGTGCCAGCAGTGCGGAAGGGTTTGGCGTCCTGACTTTC. V and J are TRBV6-1 and TRBJ2-6; D call uncertain. The CDR3 contains 13 residues. Germline CDR1 and CDR2: MNHNS and SASEGT. V was pared by 4 bases and J by 12 bases, with 13 bases between.

This chain connects TRBV12-3 or TRBV12-4 to TRBJ2-4; D is possibly TRBD1 (5 bases). The CDR3 loop spans 12 amino acids. The V gene lost 6 bases and the J gene lost 7 bases, with 10 bases spanning the gap. This CDR3 is CASSRTPNIQYF. The DNA of the CDR3 is TGTGCCAGCAGCCGGACACCTAACATTCAGTACTTC.

This clonotype was counted a few times. The genes are TRBV20-1 and TRBJ1-5; D is possibly TRBD1 (6 bases). CDR1 and CDR2 from the germline V gene are DFQATT and SNEGSKA (reference sequence). This CDR3 is built from 15 residues. Trimming pared 3 bases from V and 4 bases from J, leaving 16 bases between. The CDR3 DNA sequence: TGCAGTGCTAGTGGTCCGGCTCAGGGGAATCAGCCCCAGCATTTT. It codes for CSASGPAQGNQPQHF.

This clonotype was seen a single time. The rearrangement links TRBV19 to TRBJ2-5, with a tentative D call TRBD1 (6 bases). The CDR3 has 13 residues. CDR1 is LNHDA and CDR2 is SQIVND in the germline V gene (reference sequence). The V gene lost 6 bases and the J gene lost 0 bases, with 8 bases spanning the gap. The CDR3 loop is CASRGGHQETQYF. CDR3 bases: TGTGCCAGTAGAGGGGGACACCAAGAGACCCAGTACTTC.

A few counts support this clonotype. The CDR3 reads CASSLTGSRTDTQYF. In DNA, the CDR3 is TGTGCCAGCAGTTTAACAGGGAGTCGCACAGATACGCAGTATTTT. This chain links TRBV12-3 or TRBV12-4 with TRBJ2-3, with a possible D match to TRBD1 (6 bases). CDR3 length equals 15 residues. V was trimmed by 2 bases and J by 1 base, leaving 10 bases between them.

In this sample, this clonotype turned up a few times. The chain links TRBV29-1 to TRBJ2-4; possibly TRBD2 for D (6 bases). CDR3 length: 15 amino acids. CDR1 is SQVTM and CDR2 is ANQGSEA in the germline V gene. Trimming stripped 4 bases from V and 8 bases from J, with 21 bases between. In DNA, the CDR3 is TGCAGCGTTGCGACCCGGTCCGGGGGAAGAGACATTCAGTACTTC. It specifies CSVATRSGGRDIQYF.

In its sample, this clonotype was seen a few times. The J gene is TRBJ2-2, the V gene TRBV27, with D unresolved. The germline V gene encodes CDR1 MNHEY and CDR2 SMNVEV (reference sequence). The CDR3 contains 16 residues. V lost 0 bases to trimming and J lost 0 bases, with 8 bases between them. CDR3 DNA: TGTGCCAGCAGTTTATCGACGGCGTCGAACACCGGGGAGCTGTTTTTT. This sequence encodes CASSLSTASNTGELFF.

This clonotype occurred a few times. The chain combines TRBV7-8 with TRBJ2-7, with 7 bases that match TRBD2. J lost 5 bases, V lost 5 bases, and 15 bases had no gene match. Germline CDR1 is SGHVS and CDR2 is FQNEAQ. The CDR3 loop spans 16 amino acids. The CDR3: CASSTSFPAGRDEQYF. CDR3 coding DNA: TGTGCCAGCAGCACCAGCTTTCCAGCGGGAAGGGACGAGCAGTACTTC.

This clonotype was seen a few times. The V and J genes are TRBV6-1 and TRBJ1-4; D gene unclear. From germline, CDR1 is MNHNS and CDR2 SASEGT. The CDR3 covers 16 residues. V was shortened by 5 bases and J by 0 bases, with 13 bases between the two germline ends. This chain's CDR3 is CASSLSWFATNEKLFF. The DNA for the CDR3 is TGTGCCAGCAGTCTCTCCTGGTTCGCAACTAATGAAAAACTGTTTTTT.

The V and J genes are TRBV10-3 and TRBJ1-2, with a possible D match to TRBD1 (6 bases). Trimming left V 3 bases short and J 2 bases short, with 7 bases between. CDR3 length equals 13 residues. Per germline, CDR1 ENHRY and CDR2 SYGVKD. The CDR3 loop is CAISDTGNYGYTF. For the CDR3, the DNA is TGTGCCATCAGTGATACAGGGAACTATGGCTACACCTTC.

This clonotype was counted a few times. V and J are TRBV2 and TRBJ2-7; D is unresolved. This CDR3 region has 11 residues. The V gene's germline CDR1 is SNHLY and CDR2 FYNNEI. V was shortened by 8 bases and J by 3 bases, with 8 bases between the two germline ends. The CDR3 loop is CASAFHYEQYF. CDR3 sequence (DNA): TGTGCCAGCGCCTTTCACTACGAGCAGTACTTC. The complete variable domain, with remaining parts taken from reference TRBV2 and TRBJ2-7, reads EPEVTQTPSHQVTQMGQEVILRCVPISNHLYFYWYRQILGQKVEFLVSFYNNEISEKSEIFDDQFSVERPDGSNFTLKIRSTKLEDSAMYFCASAFHYEQYFGPGTRLTVT.

This sequence joins TRBV10-1 and TRBJ2-3, with TRBD2 matching over 12 bases. The CDR3 length is 16 residues. Germline CDR1 WNHNN, CDR2 SYGVQD (reference sequence). V gave up 0 bases and J gave up 4 bases; unmatched junction bases: 2. CDR3 residues: CASSESLAGGPDTQYF. CDR3 bases: TGCGCCAGCAGTGAGTCGCTAGCGGGAGGGCCAGATACGCAGTATTTT.